The 26 T cell receptor beta chains in this list originate from one sample, sequenced in a study of blood T cell repertoires in COVID-19. TCRdb keeps only in-frame clones here, not all; method: immunoSEQ multiplex PCR. Among roughly 68,000 clones, 88% were seen once, and the ten largest hold 43%. Sample: peripheral blood. These receptors were obtained from a woman in her fifties or sixties with COVID-19, enrolled during active disease.

The gene calls are TRBV4-1 and TRBJ1-1; 7 nucleotides agree with TRBD1. The CDR3 is 16 amino acids. V shed 0 bases and J 5 bases; nucleotides not matched to a gene: 9. Per germline, CDR1 MGHRA and CDR2 YSYEKL. CDR3 amino acids: CASSQEKRDRGTEAFF. Here the CDR3 DNA reads TGCGCCAGCAGCCAAGAAAAACGGGACAGAGGTACTGAAGCTTTCTTT.

The J gene is TRBJ1-1, the V gene TRBV6-5, with D perhaps matching TRBD1 (5 bases). This CDR3 has 14 amino acids. Trimming removed 4 bases from V and 1 base from J, with 10 bases in between. Germline-derived CDR1 and CDR2 are MNHEY and SVGAGI. DNA of the CDR3: TGTGCCAGCAGTTCTCACCAGGGGAACACTGAAGCTTTCTTT. As protein: CASSSHQGNTEAFF.

The gene calls are TRBV11-3 and TRBJ2-2, with 9 bases aligning to TRBD1. Looked up from germline, CDR1 is SGHNT and CDR2 is YENEEA. V dropped 5 bases and J dropped 2; count of bases not matched to a gene: 3. The CDR3 is 15 residues long. The DNA of the CDR3 is TGTGCCAGCAGCCCGGGACAGGGCAACACCGGGGAGCTGTTTTTT. This gives the protein CASSPGQGNTGELFF.

The chain carries TRBV10-3 and TRBJ2-1; 7 positions match TRBD1. CDR3 size: 13 residues. From germline, CDR1 is ENHRY and CDR2 SYGVKD. V gave up 5 bases and J gave up 5 bases; unmatched junction bases: 3. CDR3 sequence reads: CAISPGQNNEQFF. The CDR3 DNA sequence: TGTGCCATCAGTCCGGGACAGAACAATGAGCAGTTCTTC.

The V gene is TRBV5-1, the J gene TRBJ2-5; 7 nucleotides align to TRBD1. Germline values: CDR1 SGHRS, CDR2 YFSETQ. The CDR3 covers 15 residues. The junction had 7 bases not matched to a gene; V was cut back by 0 bases and J by 5 bases. The DNA of the CDR3 is TGCGCCAGCAGCTTGGGGGACAGTCTAGGGGAGACCCAGTACTTC. Protein sequence: CASSLGDSLGETQYF.

V is TRBV6-2 or TRBV6-3 and J is TRBJ2-5, with 7 bases matching TRBD1. Trimming cost V 5 bases and J 4 bases; bases outside gene matches: 7. The CDR3 is 14 residues long. Germline V gene lookup returns CDR1 MNHEY and CDR2 SVGEGT. This CDR3 reads CASSPRQGRETQYF. The CDR3 nucleotides read TGTGCCAGCAGTCCCCGACAGGGTAGAGAGACCCAGTACTTC.

This chain uses TRBV2 with TRBJ1-6; 9 positions agree with TRBD1. The CDR3 covers 15 residues. Unmatched junction bases numbered 11, after V lost 3 bases and J lost 14 bases. The germline V gene has CDR1 SNHLY and CDR2 FYNNEI. Here the CDR3 reads CASSEIGTGSKALHF. Here the CDR3 DNA reads TGTGCCAGCAGTGAGATCGGGACAGGGAGTAAGGCCCTCCACTTT. The variable domain in full, with the rest retrieved from reference TRBV2 and TRBJ1-6, is EPEVTQTPSHQVTQMGQEVILRCVPISNHLYFYWYRQILGQKVEFLVSFYNNEISEKSEIFDDQFSVERPDGSNFTLKIRSTKLEDSAMYFCASSEIGTGSKALHFGNGTRLTVT.

V gene TRBV5-6 combines with J gene TRBJ2-3; D is unresolved. Germline CDR1 and CDR2: SGHDT and YYEEEE. This CDR3 is built from 17 residues. V lost 1 base, J lost 8 bases, and 23 bases lay in between. The DNA for the CDR3 is TGTGCCAGCAGCTTGTCCCTGGGCGTAAACCCCCAAGGTACGCAGTATTTT. Translated, it gives CASSLSLGVNPQGTQYF.

This chain connects TRBV10-3 to TRBJ1-6, with D uncertain. The CDR3 has 12 residues. Deletions cut 3 bases from V and 10 bases from J, with 7 bases between. CDR1 and CDR2 from the germline V gene are ENHRY and SYGVKD. CDR3 region: CAISEMESPLHF. As DNA, the CDR3 is TGTGCCATCAGTGAAATGGAGTCACCCCTCCACTTT.

The chain links TRBV10-3 to TRBJ2-7, with 12 bases lining up with TRBD2. V was clipped by 10 bases and J by 6 bases; unmatched bases: 7. Germline V lookup: CDR1 ENHRY, CDR2 SYGVKD. This CDR3 is built from 13 residues. CDR3 region: CASGLAGFPEQYF. CDR3 sequence (DNA): TGTGCCAGCGGACTAGCGGGATTTCCCGAGCAGTACTTC.

The genes are TRBV14 and TRBJ1-1; D is unresolved. This CDR3 contains 13 residues. Trimming took 5 bases from V and 0 from J, leaving 7 bases between them. The germline V gene has CDR1 SGHDN and CDR2 FVKESK. Here the CDR3 DNA reads TGTGCCAGCAGCGAAACAGTGAACACTGAAGCTTTCTTT. Protein sequence: CASSETVNTEAFF.

The chain links TRBV4-1 to TRBJ1-5, with 10 bases identical to TRBD1. V shed 5 bases and J 6 bases; nucleotides not matched to a gene: 7. The germline V gene has CDR1 MGHRA and CDR2 YSYEKL. CDR3 length: 15 residues. CDR3 coding DNA: TGCGCCAGCAGCTTCGGGACAGGGGTCAGTCAGCCCCAGCATTTT. Protein sequence: CASSFGTGVSQPQHF.

This chain links TRBV7-9 with TRBJ1-1; 7 positions agree with TRBD1. With V trimmed by 1 base and J by 7 bases, 3 bases remained unmatched. Germline CDR1 reads SEHNR; CDR2 reads FQNEAQ (reference sequence). CDR3 length: 13 residues. The CDR3 DNA sequence: TGTGCCAGCAGCTTAGAAGGGGGCGATGAAGCTTTCTTT. Translated: CASSLEGGDEAFF. The complete variable domain, with remaining parts taken from reference TRBV7-9 and TRBJ1-1, reads DTGVSQNPRHKITKRGQNVTFRCDPISEHNRLYWYRQTLGQGPEFLTYFQNEAQLEKSRLLSDRFSAERPKGSFSTLEIQRTEQGDSAMYLCASSLEGGDEAFFGQGTRLTVV.

The V call is TRBV10-1, the J call TRBJ2-6, with D possibly being TRBD2 (5 bases). Germline V CDR1 and CDR2: WNHNN, SYGVQD (reference sequence). CDR3 length equals 16 residues. The V end was cut by 5 bases, the J end by 4 bases, with 15 bases between. CDR3 amino acids: CASSRGDKAGANVLTF. The CDR3 nucleotides are TGCGCCAGCAGTCGGGGAGATAAGGCCGGGGCCAACGTCCTGACTTTC.

The genes are TRBV4-2 and TRBJ2-2, with D possibly matching TRBD2 (7 bases). The CDR3 sequence is 16 residues long. Germline V lookup: CDR1 LGHNA, CDR2 YNFKEQ. The V gene lost 1 base and the J gene lost 4 bases, with 13 bases spanning the gap. CDR3 DNA sequence: TGTGCCAGCAGCCAAGGTCGGGGGGCAGGCACCGGGGAGCTGTTTTTT. Amino acid sequence: CASSQGRGAGTGELFF.

The V call is TRBV7-9, the J call TRBJ2-1; 11 bases agree with TRBD2. The CDR3 sequence is 15 residues long. After removal of 3 bases from V and 9 bases from J, the junction contained 7 bases not matched to a gene. The germline gives CDR1 SEHNR, CDR2 FQNEAQ (reference sequence). The CDR3 bases are TGTGCCAGCAGCTTGTTTAGCGGGAGGGAACTTGAGCAGTTCTTC. It is translated as CASSLFSGRELEQFF.

DNA of the CDR3: TGTGCCTGGAGTGAACAGGGCCGGGATCAGCCCCAGCATTTT. This translates into CAWSEQGRDQPQHF. The chain joins TRBV30 to TRBJ1-5; perhaps TRBD1 as D (6 bases). In germline, CDR1 is GTSNPN, CDR2 SVGIG (reference sequence). There are 14 residues in the CDR3. The V end was cut by 1 base, the J end by 5 bases, with 12 bases between. The entire variable domain, with the rest obtained from reference TRBV30 and TRBJ1-5, is as follows: SQTIHQWPATLVQPVGSPLSLECTVEGTSNPNLYWYRQAAGRGLQLLFYSVGIGQISSEVPQNLSASRPQDRQFILSSKKLLLSDSGFYLCAWSEQGRDQPQHFGDGTRLSIL.

This CDR3 reads CAWSRTLSTDTQYF. The CDR3, as DNA: TGTGCCTGGAGTAGGACACTGAGCACAGATACGCAGTATTTT. This chain joins TRBV30 and TRBJ2-3, with a possible D match to TRBD1 (5 bases). The CDR3 is 14 residues long. The germline gives CDR1 GTSNPN, CDR2 SVGIG (reference sequence). The V and J ends lost 2 bases and 0 bases respectively, with 9 bases between them.

The chain employs TRBV6-5 and TRBJ1-3; D might be TRBD1 (6 bases). From germline, CDR1 is MNHEY and CDR2 SVGAGI. V was pared by 3 bases and J by 4 bases, with 13 bases between. This CDR3 is 15 amino acids long. The CDR3 nucleotides are TGTGCCAGCAGTTATTGGGCAGGGGTAGGAAACACCATATATTTT. Its translation is CASSYWAGVGNTIYF.

The chain is built from TRBV11-3 and TRBJ1-2, with 8 positions matching TRBD1. The CDR3 contains 15 residues. Per the germline V gene, CDR1 is SGHNT and CDR2 is YENEEA. Trimming at V came to 6 bases and at J to 6 bases, leaving 12 bases not matched to a gene. The DNA for the CDR3 is TGTGCCAGCAGACCCTACTCAGAACAGGGGGATGGCTACACCTTC. It translates to CASRPYSEQGDGYTF.

In its sample, this clone was seen once. The gene calls are TRBV10-3 and TRBJ1-2; 8 positions agree with TRBD1. This CDR3 contains 13 residues. The V gene end was trimmed by 7 bases and the J gene end by 4 bases; junction bases not matched to a gene: 5. Germline lookup yields CDR1 ENHRY and CDR2 SYGVKD. The CDR3 DNA is TGTGCCATCACTCCGGACAGGGTCTATGGCTACACCTTC. Amino acids: CAITPDRVYGYTF.

The J gene is TRBJ2-1, the V gene TRBV6-1; TRBD1 matches at 7 bases. Trimming cost V 1 base and J 2 bases; bases outside gene matches: 2. The CDR3 loop spans 15 amino acids. Germline CDR1 and CDR2: MNHNS and SASEGT. CDR3 in amino acids: CASSEGGQPYNEQFF. As DNA, the CDR3 is TGTGCCAGCAGTGAAGGGGGACAGCCCTACAATGAGCAGTTCTTC.

The CDR3 here is CASTTGDQPQHF. The CDR3, as DNA: TGTGCCAGCACCACCGGGGATCAGCCCCAGCATTTT. This sequence joins TRBV27 and TRBJ1-5; D gene ambiguous. Trimming shortened V by 7 bases and J by 5 bases, and 9 bases separated the two germline ends. CDR1 MNHEY and CDR2 SMNVEV come from the germline V gene (reference sequence). The CDR3 length is 12 residues.

The V gene is TRBV9, the J gene TRBJ2-3; TRBD2 agrees at 12 bases. V lost 0 bases to trimming and J lost 4 bases; unmatched junction nucleotides: 12. The germline V gene encodes CDR1 SGDLS and CDR2 YYNGEE. This CDR3 is 19 amino acids long. This CDR3 reads CASSVATSGGNGRPDTQYF. In nucleotides, the CDR3 is TGTGCCAGCAGCGTAGCTACTAGCGGGGGGAATGGTCGTCCAGATACGCAGTATTTT.

This clone was seen once. This chain joins TRBV2 and TRBJ1-3; no reliable D call. CDR1 and CDR2 (germline): SNHLY, FYNNEI. CDR3 size: 16 residues. The V and J ends lost 5 bases and 0 bases respectively, with 14 bases between them. The CDR3 DNA sequence: TGTGCCAGCAGTCAGTTTGGATCGGGCTCTGGAAACACCATATATTTT. Protein product: CASSQFGSGSGNTIYF.

The V and J genes are TRBV5-1 and TRBJ2-7; D is possibly TRBD1 (6 bases). Per the germline V gene, CDR1 is SGHRS and CDR2 is YFSETQ. The CDR3 length is 15 residues. The V and J ends lost 5 bases and 2 bases respectively, with 17 bases between them. The CDR3: CASSHEGTITYEQYF. CDR3 sequence (DNA): TGCGCCAGCAGTCATGAGGGGACAATTACCTACGAGCAGTACTTC.